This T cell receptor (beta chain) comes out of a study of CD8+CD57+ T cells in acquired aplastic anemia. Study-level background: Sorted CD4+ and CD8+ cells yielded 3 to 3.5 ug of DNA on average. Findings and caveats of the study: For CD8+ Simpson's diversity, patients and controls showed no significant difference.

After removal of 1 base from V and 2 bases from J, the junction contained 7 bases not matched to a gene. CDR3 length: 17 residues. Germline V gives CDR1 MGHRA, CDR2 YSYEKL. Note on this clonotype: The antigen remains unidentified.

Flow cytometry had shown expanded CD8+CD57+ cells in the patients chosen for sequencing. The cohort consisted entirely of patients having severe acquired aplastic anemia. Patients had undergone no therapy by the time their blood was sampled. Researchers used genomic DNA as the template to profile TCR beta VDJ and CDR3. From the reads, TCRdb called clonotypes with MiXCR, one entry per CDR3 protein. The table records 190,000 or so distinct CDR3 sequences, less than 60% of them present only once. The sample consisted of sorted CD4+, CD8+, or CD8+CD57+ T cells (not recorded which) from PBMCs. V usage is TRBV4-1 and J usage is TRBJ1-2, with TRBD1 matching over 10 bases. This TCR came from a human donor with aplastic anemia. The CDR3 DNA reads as TGCGCCAGCAGCCAAGGAGGGGACAGGGGTTTAAACTATGGCTACACCTTC. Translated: CASSQGGDRGLNYGYTF.